This TCR beta chain derives from a study of CD8 T cells in Susac syndrome. Overall study context: Sequencing included Susac syndrome patients, about six of them with active disease and roughly eight in remission. At the time of blood draw, patients with Susac syndrome were therapy-naive, receiving corticosteroids, or receiving intravenous immunoglobulin alone. Notes on the study in general: TCR sequencing and HLA analysis covered a relatively small number of individuals.

An input of roughly 0.45 to 1 ug of RNA was subjected to reverse transcription using random hexamers. TCRdb redid the calling of the immunoSEQ multiplex PCR reads with MiXCR, one entry per CDR3 protein. Here the sample spans 200,000 to 250,000 distinct CDR3 sequences, about 94% being singletons. Germline V gene sequence: CDR1 MNHEY, CDR2 SVGEGT. The V gene lost 6 bases and the J gene lost 7 bases, with 16 bases spanning the gap. The CDR3 runs to 15 residues. Patients with Susac syndrome met diagnostic criteria defined recently for definite or probable disease. Regarding this clonotype: Its antigen remains unknown.

The sequenced material came from CD4+ T cells from PBMCs. This TCR derives from a human donor with Susac syndrome. The genes are TRBV6-2 or TRBV6-3 and TRBJ1-6, with D possibly being TRBD1 (6 bases). CDR3 sequence (DNA): TGTGCCAGCAGCTTGGAAGGGACAACGAATTCACCCCTCCACTTT. Amino acid sequence: CASSLEGTTNSPLHF.